Following are 6 T cell receptor beta chains from one sample sequenced in a study of monozygotic twins with inflammatory bowel disease. TCRdb reprocessed the 5' RACE reads, keeping one entry per CDR3 protein, no DNA. The ten most abundant clones cover under 8.5% of a sample with about 210,000 distinct CDR3 sequences. The sample taken for sequencing was blood. The receptor source for this set is a human donor with ulcerative colitis or Crohn's disease, or a healthy co-twin of an affected twin (not recorded which).

The chain couples TRBV24-1 to TRBJ2-3; as DNA is missing, the TRBD2 call by TCRdb cannot be tested. The length of the CDR3 is 13 residues. Germline CDR1 and CDR2: KGHDR and SFDVKD. CDR3 loop: CATSDPPVDTQYF.

V is TRBV20-1 and J is TRBJ2-1. The CDR3 totals 13 residues. The germline CDR1 and CDR2 sequences are DFQATT and SNEGSKA (reference sequence). CDR3 protein: CSAHNPTNNEQFF.

The chain employs TRBV12-3 or TRBV12-4 and TRBJ2-2. This CDR3 comprises 15 residues. The CDR3 loop is CASRLPGPQTGELFF.

The rearrangement links TRBV30 to TRBJ1-1; the TCRdb D gene call, TRBD1, has no DNA to confirm it. The CDR3 spans 14 residues. Germline CDR1 and CDR2: GTSNPN and SVGIG (reference sequence). CDR3 sequence reads: CAWSPGTANTEAFF.

The chain combines TRBV6-5 with TRBJ2-5. This CDR3 has 14 amino acids. Germline V CDR1 and CDR2: MNHEY, SVGAGI. CDR3 in amino acids: CASSYRTAQETQYF.

The CDR3 region is CASSPPDRNNEQFF. This chain uses TRBV18 with TRBJ2-1; without DNA, the TCRdb call of TRBD1 cannot be checked. Germline loops: CDR1 KGHSH, CDR2 LQKENI. The CDR3 extends over 14 amino acids.